Shown below are 19 T cell receptor beta chains from a single sample sequenced in a study of blood T cell repertoires in COVID-19. Produced via immunoSEQ multiplex PCR; TCRdb's table is partial and in-frame only. The table shows some 100,000 clones, with roughly 70% occurring only once. The sequencing input was peripheral blood. All receptors come from a man aged 70 or older with COVID-19, enrolled during active disease.

The J gene is TRBJ2-7, the V gene TRBV10-3; tentative D call: TRBD2 (5 bases). Trimming took 5 bases from V and 6 from J, leaving 11 bases between them. CDR3 size: 12 residues. Germline loops: CDR1 ENHRY, CDR2 SYGVKD. CDR3 sequence (DNA): TGTGCCATCAGTTCTAGCACCCCCGAGCAGTACTTC. It yields the protein CAISSSTPEQYF.

This clone was found a few times. This chain uses TRBV5-1 with TRBJ2-7, with D perhaps TRBD1 (5 bases). Germline values: CDR1 SGHRS, CDR2 YFSETQ. V was cut by 1 base and J by 2 bases, with 13 bases left in between. This CDR3 is 15 amino acids long. The CDR3 coding sequence is TGCGCCAGCAGCTTGTATTGGCAGGGCCCCTACGAGCAGTACTTC. As protein: CASSLYWQGPYEQYF.

This clone was observed a handful of times. V and J are TRBV16 and TRBJ2-7, with 8 bases aligning to TRBD2. Unmatched junction bases numbered 6, after V lost 0 bases and J lost 5 bases. This CDR3 has 15 residues. CDR1 KGHSY and CDR2 FQNENV come from the germline V gene. The CDR3 sequence is CASSQSGGAFNEQYF. The CDR3 bases are TGTGCCAGCAGCCAATCCGGGGGGGCCTTCAACGAGCAGTACTTC.

The V and J genes are TRBV13 and TRBJ2-1; no reliable D call. Germline-derived CDR1 and CDR2 are PRHDT and FYEKMQ (reference sequence). The CDR3 is made up of 14 amino acids. V was trimmed by 0 bases and J by 5 bases, leaving 8 bases between them. CDR3 amino acids: CASSLGLRNNEQFF. The CDR3 DNA follows: TGTGCCAGCAGCTTAGGCCTCAGAAACAATGAGCAGTTCTTC.

The chain combines TRBV7-3 with TRBJ2-1; D gene uncertain. The CDR3 runs 13 residues. Germline CDR1 is SGHTA and CDR2 is FQGTGA. Between the trimmed V and J ends, which lost 5 bases and 10 bases, there was a span of 15 bases. CDR3 nucleotide sequence: TGTGCCAGCAGCCTCGACACTTATAAGGAGCAGTTCTTC. It codes for CASSLDTYKEQFF.

Only a few counts were recorded for this clone. The rearrangement links TRBV7-9 to TRBJ2-1, with unresolved D. This CDR3 contains 15 residues. Germline V gene sequence: CDR1 SEHNR, CDR2 FQNEAQ (reference sequence). Trimming pared 4 bases from V and 4 bases from J, leaving 14 bases between. CDR3 in DNA: TGTGCCAGCAGCTCTACTACCCAACGATACAATGAGCAGTTCTTC. It encodes CASSSTTQRYNEQFF.

This clone showed up just a few times. V is TRBV28 and J is TRBJ1-2; D gene uncertain. The V gene's germline CDR1 is MDHEN and CDR2 SYDVKM. V lost 5 bases, J lost 6 bases, and 16 bases lay in between. This CDR3 has 14 amino acids. The CDR3 DNA sequence: TGTGCCAGCAGTCCAAGGTGGGCCGGGGATGGCTACACCTTC. Translated, it gives CASSPRWAGDGYTF.

The V gene is TRBV27, the J gene TRBJ2-7, with 12 bases fitting TRBD2. CDR1 is MNHEY, CDR2 SMNVEV, per germline (reference sequence). V dropped 3 bases and J dropped 2; count of bases not matched to a gene: 2. This CDR3 comprises 15 residues. The CDR3 sequence is CASSLTSGRAYEQYF. The DNA of the CDR3 is TGTGCCAGCAGTTTGACTAGCGGGAGAGCCTACGAGCAGTACTTC.

This clone appeared a few times. The V call is TRBV28, the J call TRBJ2-1; 7 nucleotides agree with TRBD1. V trimming: 7 bases; J trimming: 0 bases; junction bases outside the gene matches: 15. The CDR3 covers 18 residues. Looked up from germline, CDR1 is MDHEN and CDR2 is SYDVKM. The CDR3 region has the DNA TGTGCCAGCACCCCTTGGACAGGTGGGGTTGGCTCCTACAATGAGCAGTTCTTC. It translates to CASTPWTGGVGSYNEQFF.

This clone was detected only once. The chain couples TRBV5-1 to TRBJ1-2; D may be TRBD1 (6 bases). V was pared by 5 bases and J by 6 bases, with 14 bases between. Germline CDR1 reads SGHRS; CDR2 reads YFSETQ. The CDR3 runs to 13 residues. CDR3 sequence reads: CASSSGDGNGYTF. In DNA form, the CDR3 reads TGCGCCAGCAGTTCAGGGGACGGAAATGGCTACACCTTC. The whole variable domain, filled in from reference TRBV5-1 and TRBJ1-2, reads KAGVTQTPRYLIKTRGQQVTLSCSPISGHRSVSWYQQTPGQGLQFLFEYFSETQRNKGNFPGRFSGRQFSNSRSEMNVSTLELGDSALYLCASSSGDGNGYTFGSGTRLTVV.

The CDR3 DNA is TGCAGTGCTAGTACGCTAGTCGGCCCATGGAATCAGCCCCAGCATTTT. This sequence encodes CSASTLVGPWNQPQHF. The chain carries TRBV20-1 and TRBJ1-5; D is unresolved. Germline lookup yields CDR1 DFQATT and CDR2 SNEGSKA (reference sequence). Trimming removed 3 bases at V and 4 bases at J, with 19 bases between. The CDR3 spans 16 residues.

CDR3 bases: TGTGCCAGCAGCACACCTTGGGGACTAGCGTTATCGTCCGGGGAGCTGTTTTTT. Protein product: CASSTPWGLALSSGELFF. The chain combines TRBV13 with TRBJ2-2; the match to TRBD2 covers 10 bases. The germline V gene has CDR1 PRHDT and CDR2 FYEKMQ (reference sequence). This CDR3 is built from 18 residues. The V and J ends lost 5 bases and 6 bases, in that order; junction bases with no gene match: 15.

The chain has TRBV28 and TRBJ1-5, with 7 bases that match TRBD1. J was trimmed by 6 bases and V by 6 bases; bases with no gene match: 11. CDR3 length: 15 residues. Looked up from germline, CDR1 is MDHEN and CDR2 is SYDVKM. Written as DNA, the CDR3 is TGTGCCAGCAGCCTGACCCAGGGGGAAGGTCAGCCCCAGCATTTT. This gives the protein CASSLTQGEGQPQHF.

The rearrangement joins TRBV7-3 to TRBJ1-6; D is perhaps TRBD1 (5 bases). The ends were cut back, 2 bases at V and 3 bases at J, with 11 bases in the middle. Germline V gene lookup returns CDR1 SGHTA and CDR2 FQGTGA. This CDR3 is 16 amino acids long. CDR3 amino acids: CASSLGDSGYNSPLHF. The CDR3 DNA is TGTGCCAGCAGCTTAGGGGACTCCGGCTATAATTCACCCCTCCACTTT.

The rearrangement uses TRBV5-6 and TRBJ2-2; 7 bases fit TRBD1. The CDR3 extends over 16 amino acids. J gave up 1 base and V 4 bases, and 7 bases lay outside the gene matches. Germline CDR1 SGHDT, CDR2 YYEEEE. The CDR3 nucleotides are TGTGCCAGCAGCGGACCGGACAGGTTGAACACCGGGGAGCTGTTTTTT. Its translation is CASSGPDRLNTGELFF.

The chain has TRBV28 and TRBJ2-1, with D maybe TRBD1 (6 bases). In germline, CDR1 is MDHEN, CDR2 SYDVKM. The germline V and J ends were trimmed by 4 bases and 15 bases, with 10 bases remaining between them. This CDR3 has 10 residues. CDR3 nucleotides: TGTGCCAGCAGTTCGGACAGTGCGTTCTTC. Protein: CASSSDSAFF. Using reference TRBV28 and TRBJ2-1 for the parts outside the CDR3, the full variable domain is DVKVTQSSRYLVKRTGEKVFLECVQDMDHENMFWYRQDPGLGLRLIYFSYDVKMKEKGDIPEGYSVSREKKERFSLILESASTNQTSMYLCASSSDSAFFGPGTRLTVL.

This chain links TRBV30 with TRBJ1-1, with D maybe TRBD1 (5 bases). Trimming cost V 1 base and J 8 bases, with 11 bases left between them. Germline loops: CDR1 GTSNPN, CDR2 SVGIG (reference sequence). This CDR3 has 12 amino acids. The CDR3 sequence is CAWSGSGKEAFF. DNA of the CDR3: TGTGCCTGGAGTGGGTCAGGGAAAGAAGCTTTCTTT.

The genes are TRBV7-8 and TRBJ2-2; either TRBD1 or TRBD2 may fit D (5 bases each). Germline-derived CDR1 and CDR2 are SGHVS and FQNEAQ. Between the trimmed V and J ends, which lost 5 bases and 4 bases, there was a span of 11 bases. The CDR3 extends over 14 amino acids. The CDR3 DNA sequence: TGTGCCAGCAGCCGGGGCGATGGCACCGGGGAGCTGTTTTTT. This sequence encodes CASSRGDGTGELFF. Looking up the rest from reference TRBV7-8 and TRBJ2-2 gives the full variable domain: GAGVSQSPRYKVAKRGQDVALRCDPISGHVSLFWYQQALGQGPEFLTYFQNEAQLDKSGLPSDRFFAERPEGSVSTLKIQRTQQEDSAVYLCASSRGDGTGELFFGEGSRLTVL.

The J gene is TRBJ1-3, the V gene TRBV4-3; perhaps TRBD1 as D (6 bases). The CDR3 loop spans 15 amino acids. Trimming removed 3 bases at V and 4 bases at J, with 13 bases between. The V gene's germline CDR1 is LGHNA and CDR2 YSLEER. The CDR3 DNA follows: TGCGCCAGCAGCCAGCACAAGGGGGAAGGAAACACCATATATTTT. Translation gives CASSQHKGEGNTIYF.